The 10 T cell receptor beta chains given below trace back to one sample, sequenced in a study of shared clonotypes between healthy human individuals. Assay: immunoSEQ multiplex PCR; the TCRdb copy retains only in-frame clones and omits some. Of around 700,000 clones in the sample, more than 70% were seen once. Source material: memory CD4+ T cells sorted from blood. The subset: CD45RA-negative fraction. Receptors were obtained from a woman in her 30s in good health.

Worth noting for this clone: Other DNA sequences from this sample encode an identical CDR3 as well. The rearrangement joins TRBV6-5 to TRBJ2-6; D gene uncertain. Germline CDR1 is MNHEY and CDR2 is SVGAGI. This CDR3 comprises 15 residues. The ends were cut back, 4 bases at V and 0 bases at J, with 7 bases in the middle. The CDR3 DNA follows: TGTGCCAGCAGTTCCTTGTACTCTGGGGCCAACGTCCTGACTTTC. This translates into CASSSLYSGANVLTF.

The rearrangement links TRBV7-2 to TRBJ2-1; TRBD2 matches at 7 bases. Germline CDR1 SGHTA, CDR2 FQGNSA. V was clipped by 5 bases and J by 5 bases; unmatched bases: 9. There are 15 residues in the CDR3. The CDR3 loop reads CASSPTSAGDNEQFF. CDR3 sequence (DNA): TGTGCCAGCAGCCCAACTAGCGCAGGTGACAATGAGCAGTTCTTC.

The chain recombines TRBV11-2 with TRBJ2-1, with a weak D call TRBD2 (6 bases). Trimming shortened V by 4 bases and J by 0 bases, and 13 bases separated the two germline ends. Germline lookup yields CDR1 SGHAT and CDR2 FQNNGV. CDR3 size: 16 residues. This chain's CDR3 is CASSSPAGSSYNEQFF. CDR3 DNA sequence: TGTGCCAGCAGCTCCCCCGCGGGGAGCTCCTACAATGAGCAGTTCTTC.

The genes are TRBV11-2 and TRBJ2-6; 8 nucleotides align to TRBD2. Germline V CDR1 and CDR2: SGHAT, FQNNGV. This CDR3 contains 18 residues. Losses at the gene ends were 6 bases for V and 3 bases for J; bases not matched to a gene: 13. The CDR3 region has the DNA TGTGCCAGCAGGAAAACGGGAGGGGGTCCGTTTGGGGCCAACGTCCTGACTTTC. Protein sequence: CASRKTGGGPFGANVLTF.

Comment on this clone: A read error may be the cause here, since a much bigger clone is one base away. The chain employs TRBV6-5 and TRBJ2-3; 7 nucleotides agree with TRBD2. The trim removed 6 bases at V and 0 bases at J, leaving 3 bases unmatched. CDR3 length: 14 residues. CDR1 is MNHEY, CDR2 SVGAGI, per germline. Here the CDR3 DNA reads TGTGCCAGCAGCGGTAGCGGGAGCACAGATACGCAGTATTTT. Its protein is CASSGSGSTDTQYF.

This clone came up a few times. V is TRBV19 and J is TRBJ2-7; weak D call: TRBD2 (6 bases). Trimming removed 5 bases at V and 4 bases at J, with 15 bases between. Germline CDR1 is LNHDA and CDR2 is SQIVND (reference sequence). CDR3 length equals 14 residues. CDR3 nucleotide sequence: TGTGCCAGTAGTGTTCCCGGGAGTAGTTACGAGCAGTACTTC. This encodes CASSVPGSSYEQYF.

V is TRBV19 and J is TRBJ1-2; D is undetermined. V shed 7 bases and J shed 3 bases, with 12 bases lying between them. Germline V lookup: CDR1 LNHDA, CDR2 SQIVND (reference sequence). This CDR3 is 13 amino acids long. The CDR3 bases are TGTGCCAGTACGGCGCTCGGGGACTATGGCTACACCTTC. Amino acids: CASTALGDYGYTF.

This chain links TRBV2 with TRBJ1-4; D unclear. Germline CDR1 and CDR2: SNHLY and FYNNEI. The CDR3 spans 15 residues. Trimming took off 5 bases at V and 4 bases at J, with 14 bases between the two ends. The CDR3 DNA reads TGTGCCAGCAGTATAAACGGCCGAGATAATGAAAAACTGTTTTTT. Amino acids: CASSINGRDNEKLFF.

The chain uses TRBV19 and TRBJ1-4; tentative D call: TRBD1 (6 bases). The CDR3 totals 16 residues. With 9 bases removed from V and 0 bases from J, the gap between germline ends came to 17 bases. Germline values: CDR1 LNHDA, CDR2 SQIVND (reference sequence). In DNA form, the CDR3 reads TGTGCCAGCAGCGGGGGCCTAATTGCAACTAATGAAAAACTGTTTTTT. Translated: CASSGGLIATNEKLFF. Complete variable domain (other parts from reference TRBV19 and TRBJ1-4): DGGITQSPKYLFRKEGQNVTLSCEQNLNHDAMYWYRQDPGQGLRLIYYSQIVNDFQKGDIAEGYSVSREKKESFPLTVTSAQKNPTAFYLCASSGGLIATNEKLFFGSGTQLSVL.

This sequence joins TRBV11-2 and TRBJ2-6, with D perhaps matching TRBD1 (6 bases). The ends were cut back, 5 bases at V and 3 bases at J, with 20 bases in the middle. The CDR3 is made up of 18 amino acids. The V gene's germline CDR1 is SGHAT and CDR2 FQNNGV. The DNA for the CDR3 is TGTGCCAGCAGCAGAACAGGGACGGGAATGGGTGGGGCCAACGTCCTGACTTTC. Its translation: CASSRTGTGMGGANVLTF.